This T cell receptor beta chain comes out of a study of T cell changes during pregnancy in multiple sclerosis. Produced via immunoSEQ multiplex PCR; TCRdb's table is partial and in-frame only. The sample holds tens of thousands of clones; about 94% are singletons and the top ten take approximately 0.36%. This CDR3 is built from 16 residues. Germline values: CDR1 SGHRS, CDR2 YFSETQ. The V and J ends lost 4 bases and 0 bases, in that order; junction bases with no gene match: 8. The receptor comes from a female donor with multiple sclerosis, enrolled in a pregnancy study. The sample consisted of CD4+ T cells from peripheral blood mononuclear cells, taken after pregnancy. The chain uses TRBV5-1 and TRBJ2-5, with TRBD2 matching over 8 bases. DNA of the CDR3: TGCGCCAGCAGCAGGACGGGTAGCGGGGACCAAGAGACCCAGTACTTC. Encoded protein: CASSRTGSGDQETQYF.